One sample yielded the 13 T cell receptor beta chains listed below, sequenced in a study of shared clonotypes between healthy human individuals. Here immunoSEQ multiplex PCR was the method, and the copy in TCRdb shows in-frame clones only, minus some. The sample includes 450,000 to 500,000 clones, about 85% seen only once; the top ten take approximately 12%. The specimen sequenced was PBMCs. These receptors all stem from a woman between 35 and 50 years old in good health. Some clones in this sample may be carry-over from other donors' samples.

The chain links TRBV5-8 to TRBJ2-5, with 9 bases fitting TRBD2. This CDR3 spans 16 amino acids. The germline CDR1 and CDR2 sequences are SGHTS and YDEGEE. V gave up 0 bases and J gave up 1 base; unmatched junction bases: 4. Here the CDR3 DNA reads TGTGCCAGCAGCTTGGGAGCTAGCGGGATCCAAGAGACCCAGTACTTC. This encodes CASSLGASGIQETQYF.

For this clone: This is likely an artifact of a read error, given a far larger clone one base away. The same CDR3 arises from other DNA sequences in this sample as well. The chain combines TRBV5-6 with TRBJ2-2; TRBD1 matches 8 bases. This CDR3 spans 17 amino acids. Germline-derived CDR1 and CDR2 are SGHDT and YYEEEE. CDR3 DNA: TGTGCCAGCAGCTTGGCCGGGGAGCAGGGGGCCACCGGGGAGCTGTTCTTT. It specifies CASSLAGEQGATGELFF. Based on the CDR3 plus reference TRBV5-6 and TRBJ2-2, the full variable domain is DAGVTQSPTHLIKTRGQQVTLRCSPKSGHDTVSWYQQALGQGPQFIFQYYEEEERQRGNFPDRFSGHQFPNYSSELNVNALLLGDSALYLCASSLAGEQGATGELFFGEGSRLTVL.

To note about this clone: This likely stems from a read error, as it lies one base from a far larger clone. The chain joins TRBV19 to TRBJ2-2, with D possibly being TRBD2 (6 bases). The V gene's germline CDR1 is LNHDA and CDR2 SQIVND (reference sequence). The CDR3 is 14 amino acids. The CDR3 protein is CASGISRRAGELFF. The CDR3, as DNA: TGTGCCAGTGGTATTTCCAGGAGGGCCGGGGAGCTGTTTTTT.

Only one count was recorded for this clone. Mismatch with germline at one junction end may stem from a read error. The chain is built from TRBV7-7 and TRBJ1-1; no definite D call. The CDR3 runs 13 residues. CDR1 and CDR2 from the germline V gene are SSHAT and FNYEAQ (reference sequence). This CDR3 is CASSLGPGSEAFF. The CDR3 DNA reads as TGTGCTAGCAGCTTAGGGCCGGGGAGTGAAGCTTTCTTT.

The chain uses TRBV23-1 and TRBJ2-5, with D perhaps TRBD1 (6 bases). TRBV23-1 is identified as an open reading frame with a role that is uncertain. The CDR3 sequence is 14 residues long. V was shortened by 4 bases and J by 11 bases, with 20 bases between the two germline ends. CDR3: CASSRGTSKGRQYF. The CDR3 nucleotides are TGCGCCAGCAGTCGGGGGACATCGAAGGGACGGCAGTACTTC.

The table lists this clone with a few counts. The V and J genes are TRBV9 and TRBJ2-3; D is uncertain. The CDR3 length is 12 residues. Germline V CDR1 and CDR2: SGDLS, YYNGEE. V was trimmed by 4 bases and J by 4 bases, leaving 7 bases between them. The CDR3 sequence is CASSPRSDTQYF. In DNA form, the CDR3 reads TGTGCCAGCAGCCCCCGTTCAGATACGCAGTATTTT.

This rearrangement joins TRBV4-1 to TRBJ1-2; 9 bases match TRBD1. V shed 2 bases and J 4 bases; nucleotides not matched to a gene: 11. Germline V gene sequence: CDR1 MGHRA, CDR2 YSYEKL. This CDR3 spans 17 amino acids. The CDR3 loop reads CASSQPPGTGTFYGYTF. The CDR3 bases are TGCGCCAGCAGCCAACCTCCTGGGACAGGGACATTCTATGGCTACACCTTC.

The V gene is TRBV7-2, the J gene TRBJ2-3, with a possible D match to TRBD1 (5 bases). The CDR3 is made up of 14 amino acids. CDR1 is SGHTA, CDR2 FQGNSA, per germline. V was clipped by 5 bases and J by 4 bases, with 13 bases between them. DNA of the CDR3: TGTGCCAGCAGCCCTAGACAGAGACCAGATACGCAGTATTTT. Amino acid sequence: CASSPRQRPDTQYF.

This clone was found once. This likely stems from a read error, as it lies one base from a far larger clone. Other DNA sequences in this sample translate to the same CDR3. V and J are TRBV25-1 and TRBJ2-7, with D tentatively TRBD1 or TRBD2 (5 bases each). V lost 8 bases and J 4 bases, leaving 18 bases between the germline ends. CDR3 length: 14 residues. Germline CDR1 reads MGHDK; CDR2 reads SYGVNS. This chain's CDR3 is CASGGDRDAYEQYF. CDR3 coding DNA: TGTGCCAGCGGAGGAGACCGGGACGCATACGAGCAGTACTTC.

This clone was seen just once. A far larger clone is a single base away, which makes a read error likely. The CDR3: CAISLGVTDTQYF. As DNA, the CDR3 is TGTGCCATCAGCTTAGGGGTCACAGATACGCAGTATTTT. The chain is built from TRBV7-3 and TRBJ2-3, with a possible D match to TRBD1 (5 bases). The germline CDR1 and CDR2 sequences are SGHTA and FQGTGA. CDR3 size: 13 residues.

With respect to this clone: This likely came from a read error, as a far larger clone is one base away. This is likely a read error, given that the CDR3 carries no conserved phenylalanine or tryptophan at its end. Written as DNA, the CDR3 is TGTGCCAGCAGCTTGGGTGCGGGAGTCTACGAGCAGTACTTA. Translated: CASSLGAGVYEQYL. The chain uses TRBV5-6 and TRBJ2-7; 7 bases match TRBD2. V lost 0 bases, J lost 3 bases, and 3 bases stayed unmatched. Germline lookup yields CDR1 SGHDT and CDR2 YYEEEE. The CDR3 is 14 residues long.

This chain links TRBV11-2 with TRBJ2-3, with 10 bases matching TRBD2. The CDR3 extends over 15 amino acids. Germline CDR1 and CDR2: SGHAT and FQNNGV. Losses at the gene ends were 5 bases for V and 3 bases for J; bases not matched to a gene: 5. CDR3 amino acids: CASSTPGLATDTQYF. Here the CDR3 DNA reads TGTGCCAGCAGCACGCCGGGACTAGCGACAGATACGCAGTATTTT.

This clone has only one observation. The chain couples TRBV7-2 to TRBJ1-2; no firm D call. The V gene's germline CDR1 is SGHTA and CDR2 FQGNSA. The CDR3 runs to 15 residues. V lost 0 bases, J lost 4 bases, and 12 bases lay in between. The CDR3 sequence: CASSLANGLSYGYTF. Here the CDR3 DNA reads TGTGCCAGCAGCTTAGCCAATGGTTTGAGCTATGGCTACACCTTC.